This TCR beta chain was identified during a study of blood T cell repertoires in COVID-19. Original handling: Counts of nucleated cells, estimated from reference gene primer amplification, were obtained. Some clones are missing from TCRdb's copy, which holds only in-frame ones; the method was immunoSEQ multiplex PCR. V and J calls and clone size follow that table, whereas D and trimming were derived from the DNA. Here the sample spans over 350,000 clones, approximately 90% being singletons. CDR1 LGHNA and CDR2 YSLEER come from the germline V gene. Unmatched junction bases numbered 5, after V lost 1 base and J lost 2 bases. This CDR3 contains 16 residues. Those enrolled, adults aged about 18 to 89 years, came from fewer than 25 US areas. Allocation to cohorts depended on clinical history reported by the participants. Donors in Cohort 3 counted as recovered after two negative PCRs, clearance, or symptom resolution.

This chain uses TRBV4-3 with TRBJ2-3; 8 nucleotides agree with TRBD2. The sequence derives from a woman under 30 who had recovered from COVID-19. Input material: PBMCs or T cells enriched from blood (not recorded which). For the CDR3, the DNA is TGCGCCAGCAGCCAAGGACGGGGGGGCCCCACAGATACGCAGTATTTT. Amino acids: CASSQGRGGPTDTQYF.